This TCR beta chain emerged from a study of cytomegalovirus exposure and HLA in healthy donors. Primers for the PCR totalled 60 Vbeta and 13 Jbeta. Generated by immunoSEQ multiplex PCR, the TCRdb table keeps only in-frame clones and is missing some. The profile shows roughly 100,000 clones, about 80% of them singletons. The V gene end was trimmed by 7 bases and the J gene end by 4 bases; junction bases not matched to a gene: 11. This CDR3 comprises 15 residues. Germline assignment: CDR1 SGHRS and CDR2 YFSETQ. Material for sequencing was PBMCs. The receptor comes from a man under 40 in good health and CMV-seronegative. The chain carries TRBV5-1 and TRBJ2-1; 7 nucleotides align to TRBD2. CDR3 coding DNA: TGCGCCAGCCGCGACTTAGCGGGCCATTACAATGAGCAGTTCTTC. Translated, it gives CASRDLAGHYNEQFF. The variable domain in full, completed from reference TRBV5-1 and TRBJ2-1, reads KAGVTQTPRYLIKTRGQQVTLSCSPISGHRSVSWYQQTPGQGLQFLFEYFSETQRNKGNFPGRFSGRQFSNSRSEMNVSTLELGDSALYLCASRDLAGHYNEQFFGPGTRLTVL.